These 7 T cell receptor beta chains were sequenced from one sample in a study of brain metastases from non-small cell lung cancer. Profiled with immunoSEQ multiplex PCR; TCRdb holds only in-frame clones, not every one. The data show 1,500 to 2,000 clones, about nine tenths seen once. Sequencing was carried out using tumor-adjacent normal tissue. These TCRs come from a donor at least 40 years old with non-small cell lung cancer.

The chain couples TRBV30 to TRBJ2-7; 10 bases agree with TRBD2. The CDR3 is made up of 16 amino acids. Trimming took 0 bases from V and 0 from J; bases not matched to a gene: 5. CDR1 GTSNPN and CDR2 SVGIG come from the germline V gene (reference sequence). In DNA form, the CDR3 reads TGTGCCTGGAGTGTACTAGCGGGGCCTCGCTCCTACGAGCAGTACTTC. This gives the protein CAWSVLAGPRSYEQYF.

Remarks on this clone: At one of its ends the junction is not consistent with the germline gene, which may arise from a read error. The V call is TRBV14, the J call TRBJ1-2, with 9 bases matching TRBD1. The CDR3 has 16 residues. Germline CDR1 is SGHDN and CDR2 is FVKESK. The CDR3 region is CASSQEDRGVLYSYTF. CDR3 in DNA: TGTGCCAGCAGCCAAGAGGACAGGGGCGTCCTCTATAGCTACACCTTC. Drawing the rest from reference TRBV14 and TRBJ1-2, the complete variable domain is EAGVTQFPSHSVIEKGQTVTLRCDPISGHDNLYWYRRVMGKEIKFLLHFVKESKQDESGMPNNRFLAERTGGTYSTLKVQPAELEDSGVYFCASSQEDRGVLYSYTFGSGTRLTVV.

The chain is built from TRBV7-8 and TRBJ2-3; no reliable D call. Trimming cost V 5 bases and J 2 bases, with 5 bases left between them. CDR3 length equals 12 residues. Germline V gene sequence: CDR1 SGHVS, CDR2 FQNEAQ. CDR3 coding DNA: TGTGCCAGCAGCCCGTACACAGATACGCAGTATTTT. This codes for CASSPYTDTQYF.

The chain carries TRBV11-3 and TRBJ2-4; no reliable D call. CDR3 size: 13 residues. Germline CDR1 SGHNT, CDR2 YENEEA. The V end was cut by 1 base, the J end by 8 bases, with 9 bases between. CDR3 in DNA: TGTGCCAGCAGCTTAGGGCCCGAAGACATTCAGTACTTC. Translated: CASSLGPEDIQYF.

V is TRBV11-2 and J is TRBJ1-2; D uncertain. Germline V lookup: CDR1 SGHAT, CDR2 FQNNGV. The ends were cut back, 0 bases at V and 6 bases at J, with 11 bases in the middle. The CDR3 sequence is 14 residues long. In DNA, the CDR3 is TGTGCCAGCAGCTTAGAATCCTGGTATAATGGCTACACCTTC. Protein sequence: CASSLESWYNGYTF.

This clone was seen only a few times. The chain uses TRBV7-2 and TRBJ1-3; no definite D call. The CDR3 totals 14 residues. V was shortened by 1 base and J by 4 bases, with 8 bases between the two germline ends. Germline V gene data show CDR1 as SGHTA and CDR2 as FQGNSA. CDR3 sequence (DNA): TGTGCCAGCAGCTTAGGCTTACCCGGAAACACCATATATTTT. Protein: CASSLGLPGNTIYF.

The rearrangement joins TRBV9 to TRBJ2-1; perhaps TRBD1 as D (5 bases). The CDR3 length is 15 residues. The V and J ends lost 0 bases and 8 bases respectively, with 15 bases between them. Looked up from germline, CDR1 is SGDLS and CDR2 is YYNGEE. This CDR3 reads CASSVALGQGHEQFF. The CDR3 DNA is TGTGCCAGCAGCGTAGCTTTGGGTCAGGGCCATGAGCAGTTCTTC.